This is a list of T cell receptor beta chains from one sample in a study of identical twins. Each CDR3 protein is one row after TCRdb ran MiXCR on the 5' RACE reads. The sample gives roughly 540,000 distinct CDR3 sequences, 20% to 25% of which show up once; about 0.93% is in the top ten. These records were also assigned to another study, of T cells expressing NK-cell markers.

The sample was CD4+ T cells sorted from blood. The receptors originated from a woman aged 18-29 years in good health. Both conserved end residues are part of each CDR3. A D gene is named only where the DNA matches it firmly. Expanded clones get a size class; other rows say once, few or many, or leave the size out.

TGTGCCACCGCATCACGGGGAACAGATACGCAGTATTTT | CATASRGTDTQYF | TRBV3-1 | . | . | TRBJ2-3
TGCGCCAGCAGCACGGGACAGACCCGCACAGATACGCAGTATTTT | CASSTGQTRTDTQYF | TRBV5-1 | TRBD1 | many | TRBJ2-3
TGTGCCAGCAGGTTGGATCCTAGCGGGAACCGGGATGAGCAGTTCTTC | CASRLDPSGNRDEQFF | TRBV5-4 | TRBD2 | few | TRBJ2-1
TGTGCCAGCAGGGCCAGAACACGTAACACTGAAGCTTTCTTT | CASRARTRNTEAFF | TRBV2 | . | . | TRBJ1-1
TGTGCCAGTAGGACCGAGGGACAGGTAAACGAGGCGGCTTTCTTT | CASRTEGQVNEAAFF | TRBV27 | TRBD1 | . | TRBJ1-1
TGCAGTGCGATGGACAGGGTTATCCAAGGGGCTTTCTTT | CSAMDRVIQGAFF | TRBV20-1 | TRBD1 | once | TRBJ1-1
TGCAGTGCTAGCCTGGGACTAGCGGGGCGGGATACGCAGTATTTT | CSASLGLAGRDTQYF | TRBV20-1 | TRBD2 | . | TRBJ2-3
TGTGCCAGCAGATCCCGGACACTTAGCACAGATACGCAGTATTTT | CASRSRTLSTDTQYF | TRBV12-3/TRBV12-4 | . | . | TRBJ2-3
TGTGCCAGCAGCTTGGGGGGGTTGGTGAACACCGGGGAGCTGTTTTTT | CASSLGGLVNTGELFF | TRBV5-6 | . | . | TRBJ2-2
TGTGCCAGAATCGACAGGGTCTCTGGGGCCAACGTCCTGACTTTC | CARIDRVSGANVLTF | TRBV5-5 | TRBD1 | . | TRBJ2-6
TGTGCCAGCAGCTGGGGCCCTAGCGGGAGTGGGTATGAGCAGTTCTTC | CASSWGPSGSGYEQFF | TRBV7-2 | TRBD2 | few | TRBJ2-1
TGCGCCAGCAGCTGTGGGGACAGGTCCTGCTCCTACGAGCAGTACTTC | CASSCGDRSCSYEQYF | TRBV5-1 | TRBD1 | . | TRBJ2-7
TGTGCCAGCAGCTTAACCGGGGGGACAACGGGCGAGCAGTACTTC | CASSLTGGTTGEQYF | TRBV7-2 | . | . | TRBJ2-7
TGTGCCTCCATACGAGACTATGGCTACACCTTC | CASIRDYGYTF | TRBV30 | . | . | TRBJ1-2
TGCAGTGCTCCATTGGGCCGCTCTGGGGCCAACGTCCTGACTTTC | CSAPLGRSGANVLTF | TRBV20-1 | . | few | TRBJ2-6
TGTGCCAGCAGCCCGTACGGGAGGGGAGGCAATGAGCAGTTCTTC | CASSPYGRGGNEQFF | TRBV3-1 | TRBD2 | many | TRBJ2-1
TGTGCCACCAGTGACCATAGCGGGGGGCCCCCAGATACGCAGTATTTT | CATSDHSGGPPDTQYF | TRBV24-1 | TRBD2 | . | TRBJ2-3
TGCAGTGCTACCCTCTCGGGAGAGACCCAGTACTTC | CSATLSGETQYF | TRBV20-1 | . | few | TRBJ2-5
TGCGCCAGCAGCGCCGCAGCGGCAGGCTACACCGGGGAGCTGTTTTTT | CASSAAAAGYTGELFF | TRBV5-1 | . | few | TRBJ2-2
TGCAGTGCAGCGGGAGTCGGTAGCACAGATACGCAGTATTTT | CSAAGVGSTDTQYF | TRBV20-1 | TRBD2 | . | TRBJ2-3
TGTGCCAGCAGCTTGTACGCCAGGCAGATCTATGGCTACACCTTC | CASSLYARQIYGYTF | TRBV5-5 | . | . | TRBJ1-2
TGTGCCAGCAGTTGGGACAGGGAAATAACCTACGAGCAGTACTTC | CASSWDREITYEQYF | TRBV2 | TRBD1 | . | TRBJ2-7
TGCAGTGCGGGCGGAGCGGGGGGGAACAATGAGCAGTTCTTC | CSAGGAGGNNEQFF | TRBV20-1 | TRBD2 | few | TRBJ2-1
TGTGCCAGCGTTTACTACAATGAGCAGTTCTTC | CASVYYNEQFF | TRBV2 | . | few | TRBJ2-1
TGTGCCAGCAGCCAAGATCCTAGGGCCGAGCAGTACTTC | CASSQDPRAEQYF | TRBV4-2 | . | . | TRBJ2-7
TGTGCCAGCAGGAACCCGGGACAGGGGGTCTATGGCTACACCTTC | CASRNPGQGVYGYTF | TRBV7-2 | TRBD1 | few | TRBJ1-2
TGCAGTGCTTCGAAGATTCTAGCCGGGTCGACTGAAGCTTTCTTT | CSASKILAGSTEAFF | TRBV20-1 | . | many | TRBJ1-1
TGTGCCAGCAGTTTAGGCAATCAGCCCCAGCATTTT | CASSLGNQPQHF | TRBV7-2 | . | medium-sized | TRBJ1-5
TGTGCCAGTTACAGCGGGACAGGGGCGTCGGAGACCCAGTACTTC | CASYSGTGASETQYF | TRBV6-1 | TRBD1 | . | TRBJ2-5
TGTGCCAGCAGACGGGGGTTCACGTCCCCTGCCTACGAGCAGTACTTC | CASRRGFTSPAYEQYF | TRBV6-2/TRBV6-3 | . | . | TRBJ2-7
TGCGCCAGCAGCCTGTTGGAAGGGGCCTCGACCTATGGCTACACCTTC | CASSLLEGASTYGYTF | TRBV5-1 | . | few | TRBJ1-2
TGCAGTGCTAGTCGCGCAGGCTTAGTTGGAAACACCATATATTTT | CSASRAGLVGNTIYF | TRBV20-1 | . | . | TRBJ1-3
TGCAGTGCTAGTCTGAGCGGGGGGGCGGGCAATGAGCAGTTCTTC | CSASLSGGAGNEQFF | TRBV20-1 | TRBD2 | few | TRBJ2-1
TGTGCCAGCAGCCCTCTTCCGGGACAGGGGGGCTACGAGCAGTACTTC | CASSPLPGQGGYEQYF | TRBV12-3/TRBV12-4 | TRBD1 | . | TRBJ2-7
TGCGCCAGCAGCTTAGACGGGTGGAATTCACCCCTCCACTTT | CASSLDGWNSPLHF | TRBV5-1 | . | . | TRBJ1-6
TGCGCCAGCGCAAAAGGTACGGGGCGCGACGAGCAGTACTTC | CASAKGTGRDEQYF | TRBV5-1 | . | few | TRBJ2-7
TGTGCCAGCAGGCCAGAACAGGGTCCCAGCTCCTACAATGAGCAGTTCTTC | CASRPEQGPSSYNEQFF | TRBV6-2/TRBV6-3 | . | few | TRBJ2-1
TGTGCCAGCAGCCAAGATTCGCACAGGGGAAAGACCCAGTACTTC | CASSQDSHRGKTQYF | TRBV3-1 | TRBD1 | . | TRBJ2-5
TGCGCCAGCAGCTTGTTTCTAGCGGGAGGGGATACGCAGTATTTT | CASSLFLAGGDTQYF | TRBV5-1 | TRBD2 | . | TRBJ2-3
TGTGCCAGCAGCGCCCGACAGGGGGGATATGAGCAGTTCTTC | CASSARQGGYEQFF | TRBV7-3 | TRBD1 | . | TRBJ2-1
TGTGCCAGCAGCTTCGGGACTAGCGGGAGAAAGACCCAGTACTTC | CASSFGTSGRKTQYF | TRBV7-2 | TRBD2 | few | TRBJ2-5
TGTGCCAGCAGTTTTTTCTCCACTGAAGCTTTCTTT | CASSFFSTEAFF | TRBV12-3/TRBV12-4 | . | few | TRBJ1-1
TGTGCCATCAGTGAAGTGGGGAACACAGATACGCAGTATTTT | CAISEVGNTDTQYF | TRBV10-3 | . | . | TRBJ2-3
TGCAGTGCTATCCTTGGAACAGTTAAAGAGACCCAGTACTTC | CSAILGTVKETQYF | TRBV20-1 | . | . | TRBJ2-5
TGTGCCAGCAGCCAATCTGATTCCGGCCGAGAGCAGTTCTTC | CASSQSDSGREQFF | TRBV3-1 | . | . | TRBJ2-1
TGTGCCAGCAGTTTAAGACAGCCAAATGAAAAACTGTTTTTT | CASSLRQPNEKLFF | TRBV12-3/TRBV12-4 | . | few | TRBJ1-4
TGTGCCAGCAGCTTACAGGGCAGGGGGACCTACGAGCAGTACTTC | CASSLQGRGTYEQYF | TRBV7-2 | TRBD1 | . | TRBJ2-7
TGTGCCAGCAGACACCCCCTAGGGCCAGCAGCCTCCTACGAGCAGTACTTC | CASRHPLGPAASYEQYF | TRBV28 | . | . | TRBJ2-7
TGCAGTGCTAGCCCCCTGAGCTCCTACAATGAGCAGTTCTTC | CSASPLSSYNEQFF | TRBV20-1 | . | . | TRBJ2-1
TGTGCCAGCAGTCCGCGGACAGGGCCGGGGTTCTTC | CASSPRTGPGFF | TRBV6-2/TRBV6-3 | TRBD1 | . | TRBJ2-1
TGTGCCAGCAGTTTTGGGCACAGAAACTATGGCTACACCTTC | CASSFGHRNYGYTF | TRBV12-3/TRBV12-4 | . | . | TRBJ1-2
TGTGCCATCCGCAGGGACAATTCACCCCTCCACTTT | CAIRRDNSPLHF | TRBV10-3 | . | . | TRBJ1-6